Below, one T cell receptor beta chain is given with its context. This clone's antigen is unknown. Base qualities are not at hand, and no much larger clone is one base apart. The time point label corresponds to: baseline before first vaccination. Vaccinee samples came from UK trials COV001 and COV002, including a single-blind randomized controlled phase 2/3 trial of AZD1222 (ChAdOx1 nCoV-19) in healthy adults. Trial participant PBMC samples were collected at day 0 and day 28 after the second dose for TCRbeta chain sequencing. The CDR3 regions of human TCRbeta chains were analyzed by immunosequencing. In the authors' own workflow: Repertoire TCRs were checked for matches against a reference library of SARS-CoV-2-specific TCRs that had been generated using the MIRA antigen-specificity platform. Breadth was defined as the fraction of unique TCRs that were SARS-CoV-2-associated. Depth was defined as the fraction of total T cells that were SARS-CoV-2-associated. Using the MIRA data, each spike-specific TCR was assigned both to the spike region to which the TCR was reactive and to a CD4 or CD8 class. Log10-transformed breadth and depth values were compared by one-way ANOVA with Sidak's multiple comparisons tests. Sourced from immuneACCESS, this table was stored by TCRdb with only in-frame sequences that have V and J called. A share of the clones is absent; for the studies checked, an unresolved V gene accounts for under half, and the remainder has no known explanation. The V and J calls and clone size come from that table; D and trimming were worked out from the DNA. The sample data list about 140,000 clones, and roughly 92% of these were observed just once. Around 1.7% of the sample is held by the ten biggest clonotypes.

The data belong to a study of T cell responses to AZD1222 COVID-19 vaccine (dated by TCRdb to about 2021). In the study overall: AZD1222 recipients whose second dose came at about 4 weeks and those whose second dose came at about 12 weeks were combined into one group, since spike-specific TCR depth and breadth did not differ between the two schedules. A total of over 230 trial participants underwent TCR sequencing, of whom some 200 had received two doses of AZD1222 and about 25 had received two doses of the MenACWY control vaccine. Trial participants were enrolled into age subgroups of 18-55, 56-69 and 70-plus years, which contained around 150, 29 and 61 TCR-sequenced participants, respectively.

A distance of 7 bases separates the germline ends of V and J, which lose 0 bases and 0 bases respectively. The germline V gene yields SGHRS for CDR1 and YFSETQ for CDR2. The CDR3, from cysteine to phenylalanine, totals 16 residues. The DNA shown is the 48-base CDR3, in frame from base 1. Beyond this particular receptor, the publication reports: Reportedly, close to half of the unique spike-specific TCRs recognized epitopes lying outside the regions that are mutated in the B.1.351 and B.1.1.7 variants. CD4 TCRs associated with the vaccine covered the entire spike protein, and the dominant responses were in regions 160-218 and 743-854. Only six AZD1222 recipients were SARS-CoV-2 seropositive at baseline, limiting conclusions about previously exposed vaccinees. Participants were mostly white British and included more females than males, and it was suggested by the authors that clonal diversity may have been underestimated. Because no samples from the day 14 peak response were available, repertoires could be characterized only after the peak T cell response. The 56-69-year group was small, and its depth increase did not reach significance, likely because of low power. After two AZD1222 doses, spike-specific TCR breadth and depth were significantly higher than at day 0 and than in MenACWY recipients.

The TCR was taken from an adult in good health. This sample comprised peripheral blood, obtained on day 0 of AZD1222 vaccination. This chain is built from TRBV5-1 and TRBJ1-6, with an unclear D gene assignment. The CDR3 is CASSLEQNSYNSPLHF. The DNA sequence is as follows: TGCGCCAGCAGCTTGGAACAGAACTCCTATAATTCACCCCTCCACTTT.